This entry lists 30 T cell receptor beta chains sequenced from one sample in a study of blood T cell repertoires in COVID-19. The data were produced by immunoSEQ multiplex PCR, yet TCRdb's version contains in-frame clones alone and is incomplete. The profile shows 130,000 to 150,000 clones, 78% of them singletons. The specimen was peripheral blood. All receptors come from a woman aged 55-75 years with acute or convalescent COVID-19.

This clone was counted only a few times. J is TRBJ2-1 and V is TRBV18; D is undetermined. Germline V gene sequence: CDR1 KGHSH, CDR2 LQKENI. The CDR3 has 12 residues. The V gene lost 2 bases and the J gene lost 5 bases, with 4 bases spanning the gap. This CDR3 is CASSPEDNEQFF. As DNA, the CDR3 is TGTGCCAGCTCACCAGAGGACAATGAGCAGTTCTTC.

V and J are TRBV25-1 and TRBJ2-3, with 9 bases aligning to TRBD2. Germline V gene sequence: CDR1 MGHDK, CDR2 SYGVNS. With 4 bases clipped from V and 1 base from J, the junction kept 9 bases outside the gene matches. The CDR3 spans 17 residues. The CDR3 is CASSATSGLTRTDTQYF. In nucleotides, the CDR3 is TGTGCCAGCAGTGCGACTAGCGGCCTCACCCGCACAGATACGCAGTATTTT. Combining the CDR3 with reference TRBV25-1 and TRBJ2-3 gives the whole variable domain EADIYQTPRYLVIGTGKKITLECSQTMGHDKMYWYQQDPGMELHLIHYSYGVNSTEKGDLSSESTVSRIRTEHFPLTLESARPSHTSQYLCASSATSGLTRTDTQYFGPGTRLTVL.

V is TRBV30 and J is TRBJ1-2; 7 bases are shared with TRBD1. The CDR3 loop spans 12 amino acids. J gave up 9 bases and V 3 bases, and 7 bases lay outside the gene matches. Looked up from germline, CDR1 is GTSNPN and CDR2 is SVGIG (reference sequence). The CDR3 region is CAWRKGGVSYTF. CDR3 nucleotide sequence: TGTGCCTGGAGAAAAGGGGGCGTTAGCTACACCTTC.

This chain links TRBV5-1 with TRBJ2-7; TRBD2 matches at 8 bases. The germline CDR1 and CDR2 sequences are SGHRS and YFSETQ. The ends lost 4 bases at V and 3 bases at J; junction bases unmatched: 12. This CDR3 is 16 amino acids long. CDR3 sequence reads: CASSPYSGGSGYEQYF. CDR3 nucleotides: TGCGCCAGCAGCCCTTATTCGGGAGGGAGTGGCTACGAGCAGTACTTC.

The rearrangement joins TRBV12-5 to TRBJ1-1, with D maybe TRBD1 (5 bases). There are 15 residues in the CDR3. V lost 2 bases and J lost 3, with 13 bases in between. Germline V lookup: CDR1 LGHNT, CDR2 FRNRAP. The CDR3: CASGLLPDRYTEAFF. The CDR3 DNA follows: TGTGCTAGTGGTTTGTTACCCGACAGATACACTGAAGCTTTCTTT.

This rearrangement joins TRBV15 to TRBJ2-7; 11 nucleotides match TRBD2. The CDR3 runs to 16 residues. Germline lookup yields CDR1 LNHNV and CDR2 YYDKDF (reference sequence). V gave up 0 bases and J gave up 3 bases; unmatched junction bases: 4. Written as DNA, the CDR3 is TGTGCCACCAGCAGAGATCGGACTAGCGGGCTCTACGAGCAGTACTTC. Encoded protein: CATSRDRTSGLYEQYF.

The sample holds a few counts of this clone. The V and J genes are TRBV6-5 and TRBJ2-7, with 10 bases matching TRBD1. V trimming: 6 bases; J trimming: 0 bases; junction bases outside the gene matches: 5. The CDR3 loop spans 15 amino acids. CDR1 is MNHEY and CDR2 is SVGAGI in the germline V gene. As DNA, the CDR3 is TGTGCCAGCAGCAGGACAGGGGGGAGCTCCTACGAGCAGTACTTC. Residues: CASSRTGGSSYEQYF.

The chain has TRBV11-2 and TRBJ2-3, with D maybe TRBD2 (6 bases). The germline V gene encodes CDR1 SGHAT and CDR2 FQNNGV. The CDR3 has 15 amino acids. V was clipped by 4 bases and J by 1 base, with 12 bases between them. The CDR3 DNA follows: TGTGCCAGCAGCTCTTTCGGGGGAGGCACAGATACGCAGTATTTT. This translates into CASSSFGGGTDTQYF.

V is TRBV10-3 and J is TRBJ2-3; TRBD1 matches at 9 bases. Looked up from germline, CDR1 is ENHRY and CDR2 is SYGVKD. V shed 6 bases, J shed 1 base, and the junction held 8 bases outside the gene matches. This CDR3 is 16 amino acids long. CDR3 region: CAIRDEQGAGTDTQYF. The CDR3 DNA reads TGTGCCATCAGAGATGAACAGGGGGCCGGCACAGATACGCAGTATTTT.

The CDR3 sequence is CASSTGSPEAFF. The CDR3 DNA is TGTGCCAGCAGTACAGGGAGCCCTGAAGCTTTCTTT. This chain connects TRBV25-1 to TRBJ1-1, with D perhaps matching TRBD1 (6 bases). Trimming left V 5 bases short and J 6 bases short, with 10 bases between. The CDR3 is 12 residues long. Germline CDR1 reads MGHDK; CDR2 reads SYGVNS.

This CDR3 is CASSLDGQSGANVLTF. In DNA form, the CDR3 reads TGCGCCAGCAGCTTGGACGGACAGTCTGGGGCCAACGTCCTGACTTTC. The chain has TRBV5-1 and TRBJ2-6, with a tentative D call TRBD1 (6 bases). Trimming stripped 0 bases from V and 1 base from J, with 8 bases between. CDR3 size: 16 residues. Germline V CDR1 and CDR2: SGHRS, YFSETQ.

The V gene is TRBV30, the J gene TRBJ1-5; maybe TRBD1 (6 bases). Germline-derived CDR1 and CDR2 are GTSNPN and SVGIG (reference sequence). CDR3 size: 16 residues. V was clipped by 5 bases and J by 0 bases, with 17 bases between them. The CDR3 loop is CAWSGEGHYSNQPQHF. In nucleotides, the CDR3 is TGTGCCTGGTCCGGTGAGGGACACTATAGCAATCAGCCCCAGCATTTT.

The chain is built from TRBV3-1 (or the pseudogene TRBV3-2) and TRBJ1-1; D remains ambiguous. The CDR3 is made up of 13 amino acids. V was trimmed by 2 bases and J by 3 bases, leaving 7 bases between them. CDR1 is LGHDT, CDR2 YNNKEL, per germline (reference sequence). CDR3 sequence: CASSQKADTEAFF. The CDR3 coding sequence is TGTGCCAGCAGCCAAAAAGCGGACACTGAAGCTTTCTTT.

The chain uses TRBV5-1 and TRBJ1-4, with D maybe TRBD1 (5 bases). This CDR3 has 15 amino acids. Germline V gene sequence: CDR1 SGHRS, CDR2 YFSETQ. V lost 2 bases to trimming and J lost 6 bases, with 14 bases between them. The CDR3 protein is CASSFYPARDEKLFF. The CDR3 DNA sequence: TGCGCCAGCAGCTTTTACCCTGCCAGGGATGAAAAACTGTTTTTT.

In this sample, this clone turned up a few times. The V call is TRBV6-6, the J call TRBJ2-7; TRBD2 agrees at 11 bases. The CDR3 is made up of 14 amino acids. V was pared by 5 bases and J by 2 bases, with 2 bases of the junction left unmatched. Germline V lookup: CDR1 MNHNY, CDR2 SVGAGI (reference sequence). The CDR3 sequence: CASSQTSGTYEQYF. In nucleotides, the CDR3 is TGTGCCAGCAGTCAGACTAGCGGGACCTACGAGCAGTACTTC.

The V gene is TRBV15, the J gene TRBJ2-3; 11 bases align to TRBD2. Germline V gives CDR1 LNHNV, CDR2 YYDKDF (reference sequence). V shed 5 bases, J shed 4 bases, and the junction held 11 bases outside the gene matches. This CDR3 spans 17 amino acids. CDR3: CATSSRLAGILADTQYF. CDR3 DNA: TGTGCCACCAGCTCCCGACTAGCGGGAATTTTAGCAGATACGCAGTATTTT.

This rearrangement joins TRBV9 to TRBJ2-1; the match to TRBD1 covers 8 bases. The CDR3 runs 16 residues. CDR1 is SGDLS, CDR2 YYNGEE, per germline. V shed 0 bases, J shed 4 bases, and the junction held 6 bases outside the gene matches. Here the CDR3 reads CASSVDWTGIYNEQFF. As DNA, the CDR3 is TGTGCCAGCAGCGTAGATTGGACAGGGATATACAATGAGCAGTTCTTC.

CDR3 coding DNA: TGTGCCAGCAGCCCGGGGGTCCGGGTAAACACTGAAGCTTTCTTT. Translated: CASSPGVRVNTEAFF. The chain employs TRBV11-2 and TRBJ1-1, with a weak D call TRBD1 (5 bases). From germline, CDR1 is SGHAT and CDR2 FQNNGV. The CDR3 length is 15 residues. Trimming stripped 5 bases from V and 2 bases from J, with 15 bases between.

The J gene is TRBJ1-4, the V gene TRBV30, with D maybe TRBD1 (6 bases). The CDR3 runs 16 residues. The germline V gene encodes CDR1 GTSNPN and CDR2 SVGIG (reference sequence). The V and J ends lost 2 bases and 0 bases respectively, with 13 bases between them. The CDR3 DNA follows: TGTGCCTGGAGTCCCCGGACAGCTGCAACTAATGAAAAACTGTTTTTT. Amino acid sequence: CAWSPRTAATNEKLFF. The variable domain in full, completed from reference TRBV30 and TRBJ1-4, reads SQTIHQWPATLVQPVGSPLSLECTVEGTSNPNLYWYRQAAGRGLQLLFYSVGIGQISSEVPQNLSASRPQDRQFILSSKKLLLSDSGFYLCAWSPRTAATNEKLFFGSGTQLSVL.

The genes are TRBV5-1 and TRBJ2-5; no firm D call. The germline V gene has CDR1 SGHRS and CDR2 YFSETQ. V gave up 1 base and J gave up 5 bases, with 12 bases separating them. The CDR3 is 14 amino acids. The CDR3: CASSLPSTPETQYF. The CDR3 coding sequence is TGCGCCAGCAGCTTGCCTAGTACCCCTGAGACCCAGTACTTC.

As concerns this clone: Other DNA sequences in the sample encode the same CDR3. V usage is TRBV5-1 and J usage is TRBJ2-3, with 10 positions matching TRBD2. V lost 5 bases, J lost 0 bases, and 3 bases stayed unmatched. From germline, CDR1 is SGHRS and CDR2 YFSETQ. The CDR3 is 15 amino acids. The CDR3, as DNA: TGCGCCAGCAGGACTAGCGGGTCTAGCACAGATACGCAGTATTTT. Its protein product is CASRTSGSSTDTQYF.

This clone was seen a few times. The rearrangement links TRBV3-1 (or the pseudogene TRBV3-2) to TRBJ2-1; 10 bases fit TRBD2. Germline CDR1 reads LGHDT; CDR2 reads YNNKEL (reference sequence). This CDR3 has 18 residues. J gave up 6 bases and V 0 bases, and 11 bases lay outside the gene matches. The CDR3 nucleotides are TGTGCCAGCAGCCAAGAGGGGCTAGCGGGGGCCCCGATCAATGAGCAGTTCTTC. Its protein is CASSQEGLAGAPINEQFF.

The chain couples TRBV14 to TRBJ2-7, with D possibly TRBD1 on 6 matching bases. V lost 4 bases, J lost 6 bases, and 16 bases lay in between. From germline, CDR1 is SGHDN and CDR2 FVKESK. CDR3 size: 14 residues. CDR3: CASSRAQGFGEQYF. CDR3 sequence (DNA): TGTGCCAGCAGCCGCGCCCAGGGGTTCGGCGAGCAGTACTTC. The variable domain in full, with the rest retrieved from reference TRBV14 and TRBJ2-7, is EAGVTQFPSHSVIEKGQTVTLRCDPISGHDNLYWYRRVMGKEIKFLLHFVKESKQDESGMPNNRFLAERTGGTYSTLKVQPAELEDSGVYFCASSRAQGFGEQYFGPGTRLTVT.

CDR3 in amino acids: CASSQEDGTGVNEQFF. The CDR3 region has the DNA TGCGCCAGCAGCCAAGAGGACGGGACAGGGGTCAATGAGCAGTTCTTC. The J gene is TRBJ2-1, the V gene TRBV4-1; TRBD1 matches 10 bases. The CDR3 totals 16 residues. Germline V gene data show CDR1 as MGHRA and CDR2 as YSYEKL. With 0 bases clipped from V and 6 bases from J, the junction kept 5 bases outside the gene matches.

V and J are TRBV28 and TRBJ2-7; the match to TRBD2 covers 12 bases. Germline CDR1 reads MDHEN; CDR2 reads SYDVKM. V lost 4 bases and J lost 4; bases outside the gene matches: 8. The CDR3 extends over 16 amino acids. This CDR3 is CASSSQTSGRFYEQYF. The CDR3 bases are TGTGCCAGCAGTTCCCAAACTAGCGGGAGGTTTTACGAGCAGTACTTC.

The chain joins TRBV3-1 (or the pseudogene TRBV3-2) to TRBJ1-3; the D gene is possibly TRBD1 (5 bases). Germline CDR1 LGHDT, CDR2 YNNKEL (reference sequence). This CDR3 comprises 13 residues. V shed 1 base and J shed 4 bases, with 5 bases lying between them. CDR3 DNA: TGTGCCAGCAGCCAAGGGACAGGAAACACCATATATTTT. This sequence encodes CASSQGTGNTIYF.

This clone was counted once. This chain uses TRBV28 with TRBJ1-4; D may be TRBD1 (6 bases). CDR1 and CDR2 (germline): MDHEN, SYDVKM. V lost 1 base and J lost 5, with 14 bases in between. The CDR3 covers 16 residues. CDR3 protein: CASSLSLTGINEKLFF. The CDR3 DNA is TGTGCCAGCAGTTTATCATTAACAGGGATAAATGAAAAACTGTTTTTT.

The chain uses TRBV7-9 and TRBJ2-1, with D tentatively TRBD2 (5 bases). Per the germline V gene, CDR1 is SEHNR and CDR2 is FQNEAQ (reference sequence). V lost 8 bases, J lost 8 bases, and 10 bases lay in between. This CDR3 spans 11 amino acids. CDR3 coding DNA: TGTGCCAGCTCTAGCTTCGATGAGCAGTTCTTC. Amino acid sequence: CASSSFDEQFF.

This chain links TRBV5-4 with TRBJ2-7; 10 bases are a match to TRBD1. The CDR3 extends over 12 amino acids. Germline CDR1 reads SGHNT; CDR2 reads YYREEE (reference sequence). Trimming removed 3 bases from V and 7 bases from J; junction bases left unmatched: 1. DNA of the CDR3: TGTGCCAGCAGCTGGGGACAGGGGGAGCAGTACTTC. Translated: CASSWGQGEQYF. The full variable domain, rest sourced from reference TRBV5-4 and TRBJ2-7, is ETGVTQSPTHLIKTRGQQVTLRCSSQSGHNTVSWYQQALGQGPQFIFQYYREEENGRGNFPPRFSGLQFPNYSSELNVNALELDDSALYLCASSWGQGEQYFGPGTRLTVT.

This clone was counted many times. The J gene is TRBJ2-3, the V gene TRBV9; tentative D call: TRBD1 (5 bases). This CDR3 contains 16 residues. V was pared by 0 bases and J by 3 bases, with 14 bases between. In germline, CDR1 is SGDLS, CDR2 YYNGEE. The CDR3 DNA follows: TGTGCCAGCAGCGTAGAGGCGACCCCAGGGACAGATACGCAGTATTTT. This translates into CASSVEATPGTDTQYF.